A single sample is the source of the 18 T cell receptor beta chains below, sequenced in a study of CD8 T cells in ankylosing spondylitis. The study's findings and limits: In ankylosing spondylitis blood, a motif of seven to nine highly homologous TCR beta variants appeared characteristic.

These receptors have no identified antigens. Via MiXCR, TCRdb re-called the 5' RACE reads, giving one row per CDR3 protein. The sample lists a few hundred thousand distinct CDR3 sequences, 8% seen once, with 13% to 15% in the top ten. Source material: blood, either unsorted or a sorted T cell fraction (not recorded which). The source is a male donor with ankylosing spondylitis.

V gene TRBV2 combines with J gene TRBJ2-1, with 10 bases aligning to TRBD1. Germline CDR1 and CDR2: SNHLY and FYNNEI. Trimming cost V 3 bases and J 6 bases; bases outside gene matches: 2. The CDR3 runs 14 residues. The DNA for the CDR3 is TGTGCCAGCAGTGACCGGACAGGGGGCAATGAGCAGTTCTTC. Amino acids: CASSDRTGGNEQFF.

This clonotype was recorded at least ten times. The V call is TRBV29-1, the J call TRBJ2-3; D is uncertain. The CDR3 is 11 residues long. V was pared by 8 bases and J by 4 bases, with 10 bases between. CDR1 and CDR2 from the germline V gene are SQVTM and ANQGSEA. CDR3 in DNA: TGCAGCACTTCCGATGCAGATACGCAGTATTTT. Translated: CSTSDADTQYF.

This clonotype was seen more than once but under ten times. The rearrangement uses TRBV6-5 and TRBJ2-5; D unresolved. CDR1 is MNHEY and CDR2 is SVGAGI in the germline V gene. V was pared by 2 bases and J by 0 bases, with 7 bases between. The CDR3 extends over 14 amino acids. The CDR3 sequence: CASSYLDHQETQYF. The DNA of the CDR3 is TGTGCCAGCAGTTACCTGGACCACCAAGAGACCCAGTACTTC.

This chain links TRBV6-5 with TRBJ2-7; 14 nucleotides match TRBD2. The CDR3 consists of 17 residues. V trimming: 0 bases; J trimming: 0 bases; junction bases outside the gene matches: 1. Germline-derived CDR1 and CDR2 are MNHEY and SVGAGI. The CDR3 DNA follows: TGTGCCAGCAGTTACTCGACTAGCGGGAGGGGCTCCTACGAGCAGTACTTC. As protein: CASSYSTSGRGSYEQYF.

This clonotype was picked up a small number of times. This rearrangement joins TRBV29-1 to TRBJ2-1; the D gene is possibly TRBD2 (5 bases). The germline CDR1 and CDR2 sequences are SQVTM and ANQGSEA. V was trimmed by 2 bases and J by 1 base, leaving 9 bases between them. The CDR3 extends over 14 amino acids. The CDR3 sequence is CSVEPRGSYNEQFF. In DNA, the CDR3 is TGCAGCGTTGAACCCCGGGGATCCTACAATGAGCAGTTCTTC.

The V and J genes are TRBV12-3 or TRBV12-4 and TRBJ2-7, with D perhaps assigned TRBD1 or TRBD2 (5 bases each). Trimming pared 6 bases from V and 6 bases from J, leaving 24 bases between. CDR3 size: 16 residues. In nucleotides, the CDR3 is TGTGCCAGCAGCCCGGTGGAGGTCTCAGTGAGGGGCGAGCAGTACTTC. It encodes CASSPVEVSVRGEQYF.

This clonotype has only a few counts. The gene calls are TRBV3-1 and TRBJ2-3; the match to TRBD2 covers 10 bases. Germline CDR1 reads LGHDT; CDR2 reads YNNKEL (reference sequence). The trim removed 5 bases at V and 1 base at J, leaving 9 bases unmatched. This CDR3 has 17 residues. The chain's CDR3 is CASSGGRGLAGTDTQYF. The CDR3 nucleotides read TGTGCCAGCAGCGGAGGACGCGGACTAGCGGGCACAGATACGCAGTATTTT.

The CDR3 region has the DNA TGTGCCAGCAGTGAATATAGGACTCCCGGACACGAGCAGTACTTC. Protein: CASSEYRTPGHEQYF. J is TRBJ2-7 and V is TRBV25-1; TRBD2 is a possible D gene (5 bases). The germline CDR1 and CDR2 sequences are MGHDK and SYGVNS. The CDR3 extends over 15 amino acids. V lost 0 bases and J lost 5, with 14 bases in between.

The gene calls are TRBV21-1 and TRBJ2-5; TRBD2 was called by the table and not checked on the DNA. TRBV21-1 is a pseudogene segment. This CDR3 comprises 18 residues. The CDR3 region has the DNA TGTGCCAGCAGCAAAGTGATTTGGGGACTAGCGGGAGGTGAGACCCAGTACTTC. This encodes CASSKVIWGLAGGETQYF.

The CDR3 loop is CASSQDSDLSNEKLFF. DNA of the CDR3: TGCGCCAGCAGCCAAGATTCAGACCTATCTAATGAAAAACTGTTTTTT. The chain is built from TRBV4-1 and TRBJ1-4, with D uncertain. CDR3 length equals 16 residues. In germline, CDR1 is MGHRA, CDR2 YSYEKL. Trimming removed 0 bases at V and 3 bases at J, with 11 bases between.

The chain employs TRBV11-2 and TRBJ2-3; D could derive from TRBD1 or TRBD2 (5 bases each). Germline values: CDR1 SGHAT, CDR2 FQNNGV. The CDR3 consists of 18 residues. The V end was cut by 5 bases, the J end by 2 bases, with 23 bases between. In nucleotides, the CDR3 is TGTGCCAGCAGCCCCGGGACGGCGGCAACTCCCTTCACAGATACGCAGTATTTT. Translated: CASSPGTAATPFTDTQYF.

This chain joins TRBV3-1 and TRBJ2-1; 8 nucleotides agree with TRBD2. Trimming took 2 bases from V and 4 from J; bases not matched to a gene: 7. Germline assignment: CDR1 LGHDT and CDR2 YNNKEL (reference sequence). This CDR3 has 16 residues. The CDR3 DNA is TGTGCCAGCAGCCAACACGGGAGGGCCCGGTACAATGAGCAGTTCTTC. It is translated as CASSQHGRARYNEQFF.

This chain links TRBV12-3 or TRBV12-4 with TRBJ2-4, with no clear D. The CDR3 contains 16 residues. Trimming left V 6 bases short and J 3 bases short, with 18 bases between. The chain's CDR3 is CASSFALTWGKNIQYF. The CDR3 nucleotides are TGTGCCAGCAGCTTTGCTCTAACGTGGGGCAAAAACATTCAGTACTTC.

This clonotype was seen just once. The V call is TRBV3-1, the J call TRBJ2-2, with D uncertain. V gave up 0 bases and J gave up 0 bases, with 5 bases separating them. CDR3 size: 15 residues. Germline V CDR1 and CDR2: LGHDT, YNNKEL (reference sequence). The CDR3: CASSQDPTNTGELFF. The CDR3 nucleotides are TGTGCCAGCAGCCAAGATCCGACGAACACCGGGGAGCTGTTTTTT.

This clonotype was picked up a small number of times. The rearrangement uses TRBV14 and TRBJ1-2, with D hard to call. Germline CDR1 SGHDN, CDR2 FVKESK. This CDR3 contains 12 residues. Trimming took 5 bases from V and 8 from J, leaving 12 bases between them. CDR3 loop: CASSNSLWGYTF. Written as DNA, the CDR3 is TGTGCCAGCAGCAATTCGTTATGGGGCTACACCTTC.

This clonotype was seen repeatedly, ten times or more. The J gene is TRBJ2-1, the V gene TRBV3-1; D not certain. Germline V CDR1 and CDR2: LGHDT, YNNKEL (reference sequence). Deletions cut 1 base from V and 5 bases from J, with 9 bases between. This CDR3 spans 14 amino acids. For the CDR3, the DNA is TGTGCCAGCAGCCAAGTCGCGGTAAACAATGAGCAGTTCTTC. As protein: CASSQVAVNNEQFF.

V usage is TRBV6-1 and J usage is TRBJ2-7; D possibly corresponds to TRBD1 (5 bases). The length of the CDR3 is 16 residues. Trimming stripped 6 bases from V and 1 base from J, with 19 bases between. Germline V gene sequence: CDR1 MNHNS, CDR2 SASEGT. For the CDR3, the DNA is TGTGCCAGCAGCCGCACCCGGGCCCAGGGTTCCTACGAGCAGTACTTC. As protein: CASSRTRAQGSYEQYF.

This clonotype has at least ten counts. The CDR3 DNA sequence: TGCAGTGCTAGAGTGCCGCGGGATGGCGAGCAGTACTTC. This codes for CSARVPRDGEQYF. This rearrangement joins TRBV20-1 to TRBJ2-7; TRBD2 might be the D (6 bases). The CDR3 length is 13 residues. V was pared by 1 base and J by 6 bases, with 13 bases between. Germline CDR1 DFQATT, CDR2 SNEGSKA (reference sequence).